This TCR beta chain was recovered during a study of regulatory T cells in long-lasting Graves disease. Study-level results: The study found lower TCR diversity in persistent Graves' patients than in newly diagnosed ones.

Libraries of TCR beta came from iRepertoire HTBI primers plus Arm-PCR of CDR3 regions. TCRdb itself ran the multiplex PCR reads through MiXCR, one entry per CDR3 protein. The sample holds 400,000 to 500,000 distinct CDR3 sequences, roughly 15% seen once. To note about this clonotype: Its target is unknown.

The sample's time point: newly diagnosed GD, antithyroid drugs for less than 3 months. RNA isolated from PBMCs was used to make the TCR library. A volume of approximately 9.8 milliliters of peripheral blood was collected in EDTA tubes. Germline values: CDR1 MGHRA, CDR2 YSYEKL. The CDR3 is 16 residues long. With 0 bases removed from V and 1 base from J, the gap between germline ends came to 12 bases. The same specimen was also included in a second study, on T cells in Graves' hyperthyroidism and ophthalmopathy. That paper notes: In making diagnoses, clinical symptoms, serum thyroxine and TRAb, thyroid ultrasound and orbital computed tomography were all used. The model predicted ophthalmopathy a median approximately seven months before onset.

Sequenced here: peripheral blood mononuclear cells (PBMCs), sampled at new diagnosis, from a patient treated with antithyroid drugs. The receptor comes from a woman in her forties or fifties with Graves disease. V gene TRBV4-1 combines with J gene TRBJ2-5; D ambiguous. CDR3 sequence (DNA): TGCGCCAGCAGCCAAGAAGGTGTAAGGTTCCAAGAGACCCAGTACTTC. It yields the protein CASSQEGVRFQETQYF.